These 26 T cell receptor beta chains were all obtained from the same sample, sequenced in a study of blood T cell repertoires in COVID-19. The assay was immunoSEQ multiplex PCR, and TCRdb's table has in-frame clones only and misses some. The sample contains roughly 150,000 clones, over 80% of which appear only once. The sample consisted of peripheral blood. Receptors originate from a woman older than 75 with COVID-19, enrolled during active disease.

The rearrangement links TRBV27 to TRBJ1-1, with 9 bases identical to TRBD1. The junction had 5 bases not matched to a gene; V was cut back by 5 bases and J by 10 bases. The V gene's germline CDR1 is MNHEY and CDR2 SMNVEV (reference sequence). The CDR3 runs to 12 residues. CDR3 protein: CASSPLTGGAFF. Here the CDR3 DNA reads TGTGCCAGCAGTCCTTTGACAGGGGGAGCTTTCTTT.

The gene calls are TRBV29-1 and TRBJ1-5, with D uncertain. This CDR3 region has 13 residues. Trimming cost V 4 bases and J 5 bases, with 12 bases left between them. From germline, CDR1 is SQVTM and CDR2 ANQGSEA. This CDR3 reads CSVGGGGDQPQHF. The CDR3 coding sequence is TGCAGCGTTGGAGGTGGCGGCGATCAGCCCCAGCATTTT.

The CDR3 spells CASSLEAASGRVGANVLTF. The CDR3 DNA is TGTGCCAGCAGCTTAGAAGCAGCTAGCGGGAGAGTTGGGGCCAACGTCCTGACTTTC. The V call is TRBV7-6, the J call TRBJ2-6, with TRBD2 matching over 10 bases. Germline V gene lookup returns CDR1 SGHVS and CDR2 FNYEAQ. The CDR3 sequence is 19 residues long. V shed 1 base and J 3 bases; nucleotides not matched to a gene: 9.

This rearrangement joins TRBV6-5 to TRBJ1-4; 7 bases line up with TRBD1. CDR3 length equals 15 residues. Germline assignment: CDR1 MNHEY and CDR2 SVGAGI. The V gene end was trimmed by 8 bases and the J gene end by 8 bases; junction bases not matched to a gene: 14. The CDR3 nucleotides read TGTGCCAGCTCTGACTCGACAGGGAGAGGGGAAAAACTGTTTTTT. Translating it yields CASSDSTGRGEKLFF.

The rearrangement links TRBV4-2 to TRBJ1-2; D perhaps matches TRBD1 (6 bases). The length of the CDR3 is 15 residues. V shed 0 bases and J shed 4 bases, with 12 bases lying between them. Germline-derived CDR1 and CDR2 are LGHNA and YNFKEQ. Here the CDR3 DNA reads TGTGCCAGCAGCCAAGAATTCAGGGGTCCCTATGGCTACACCTTC. Amino acids: CASSQEFRGPYGYTF.

The chain carries TRBV5-4 and TRBJ1-4; D may be TRBD1 (6 bases). V was clipped by 1 base and J by 4 bases, with 8 bases between them. The CDR3 consists of 14 residues. The V gene's germline CDR1 is SGHNT and CDR2 YYREEE (reference sequence). The CDR3 is CASSLTGNNEKLFF. The DNA of the CDR3 is TGTGCCAGCAGCTTGACAGGGAATAATGAAAAACTGTTTTTT. The entire variable domain, with the rest obtained from reference TRBV5-4 and TRBJ1-4, is as follows: ETGVTQSPTHLIKTRGQQVTLRCSSQSGHNTVSWYQQALGQGPQFIFQYYREEENGRGNFPPRFSGLQFPNYSSELNVNALELDDSALYLCASSLTGNNEKLFFGSGTQLSVL.

This chain's CDR3 is CASSQEQGALYEQYF. As DNA, the CDR3 is TGCGCCAGCAGCCAAGAACAGGGGGCTCTCTACGAGCAGTACTTC. The J gene is TRBJ2-7, the V gene TRBV4-1; 9 nucleotides line up with TRBD1. The CDR3 extends over 15 amino acids. V lost 0 bases to trimming and J lost 3 bases; unmatched junction nucleotides: 3. CDR1 is MGHRA, CDR2 YSYEKL, per germline.

The chain carries TRBV3-1 (or the pseudogene TRBV3-2) and TRBJ2-1, with 8 bases lining up with TRBD2. This CDR3 region has 15 residues. The J segment lost 6 bases and the V segment lost 1 base, leaving 5 bases of the junction unmatched. Germline V gene lookup returns CDR1 LGHDT and CDR2 YNNKEL (reference sequence). The CDR3 is CASSQGVTSGNEQFF. In DNA, the CDR3 is TGTGCCAGCAGCCAAGGGGTAACTAGCGGCAATGAGCAGTTCTTC.

This sequence joins TRBV5-1 and TRBJ2-2; no firm D call. Germline CDR1 and CDR2: SGHRS and YFSETQ. This CDR3 has 17 amino acids. The V end lost 3 bases, the J end lost 1 base, and 16 bases lay between the germline ends. CDR3 sequence: CASSWFMALGNTGELFF. In DNA form, the CDR3 reads TGCGCCAGCAGCTGGTTCATGGCCCTAGGGAACACCGGGGAGCTGTTTTTT.

The chain recombines TRBV7-3 with TRBJ2-3; 7 nucleotides line up with TRBD1. The CDR3 is 15 amino acids. CDR1 SGHTA and CDR2 FQGTGA come from the germline V gene. The V segment lost 6 bases and the J segment 5 bases; nucleotides outside the gene matches: 11. CDR3 amino acids: CASSSGQPGRDTQYF. In DNA, the CDR3 is TGTGCCAGCAGTTCGGGACAGCCGGGGCGAGATACGCAGTATTTT.

The chain employs TRBV7-9 and TRBJ2-7, with D unclear. V was pared by 5 bases and J by 6 bases, with 23 bases between. This CDR3 has 16 amino acids. Per germline, CDR1 SEHNR and CDR2 FQNEAQ (reference sequence). In nucleotides, the CDR3 is TGTGCCAGCAGCGTTGATTCGACTCCGGGTTTGTCCGAGCAGTACTTC. It is translated as CASSVDSTPGLSEQYF.

The V and J genes are TRBV3-1 (or the pseudogene TRBV3-2) and TRBJ2-5; 12 bases are shared with TRBD2. Germline V gene data show CDR1 as LGHDT and CDR2 as YNNKEL (reference sequence). The length of the CDR3 is 16 residues. With 4 bases clipped from V and 3 bases from J, the junction kept 6 bases outside the gene matches. The CDR3 is CASSPPSGRDEETQYF. CDR3 sequence (DNA): TGTGCCAGCAGCCCCCCTAGCGGGAGGGACGAAGAGACCCAGTACTTC.

The chain has TRBV15 and TRBJ1-2, with D unresolved. From germline, CDR1 is LNHNV and CDR2 YYDKDF (reference sequence). This CDR3 is built from 14 residues. The V end lost 8 bases, the J end lost 8 bases, and 21 bases lay between the germline ends. The DNA for the CDR3 is TGTGCCACCGCTACCGATACAGCCCGTGGGGGCTACACCTTC. As protein: CATATDTARGGYTF.

The chain links TRBV5-4 to TRBJ1-1; 7 bases are a match to TRBD1. CDR1 and CDR2 (germline): SGHNT, YYREEE (reference sequence). The trim removed 6 bases at V and 0 bases at J, leaving 8 bases unmatched. The CDR3 runs to 15 residues. CDR3 nucleotide sequence: TGTGCCAGCATGTGGACAGGACCAATGAACACTGAAGCTTTCTTT. Protein product: CASMWTGPMNTEAFF.

This chain joins TRBV9 and TRBJ2-7; possible D gene TRBD2, 5 bases. V lost 4 bases and J 2 bases, leaving 19 bases between the germline ends. CDR3 length equals 16 residues. CDR1 SGDLS and CDR2 YYNGEE come from the germline V gene. CDR3 bases: TGTGCCAGCAGCCCAGACGAGGGCGATCTTACCTACGAGCAGTACTTC. It yields the protein CASSPDEGDLTYEQYF.

The chain recombines TRBV5-1 with TRBJ1-3; no clear D gene. Germline V CDR1 and CDR2: SGHRS, YFSETQ. The length of the CDR3 is 15 residues. V lost 4 bases and J lost 0, with 11 bases in between. CDR3 region: CASSPDGASGNTIYF. In DNA form, the CDR3 reads TGCGCCAGCAGCCCTGACGGAGCCTCTGGAAACACCATATATTTT.

The chain joins TRBV6-1 to TRBJ1-5; 7 positions agree with TRBD1. The trim removed 2 bases at V and 3 bases at J, leaving 4 bases unmatched. The CDR3 contains 15 residues. Germline V lookup: CDR1 MNHNS, CDR2 SASEGT. CDR3 DNA: TGTGCCAGCAGTGAAAGGACAGGCTACAATCAGCCCCAGCATTTT. Translated, it gives CASSERTGYNQPQHF.

The CDR3 sequence: CASSTTQGLGGYTF. CDR3 bases: TGTGCCAGCAGCACCACACAGGGGCTCGGCGGCTACACCTTC. The gene calls are TRBV2 and TRBJ1-2; 7 nucleotides align to TRBD1. Germline CDR1 reads SNHLY; CDR2 reads FYNNEI. With 6 bases clipped from V and 8 bases from J, the junction kept 12 bases outside the gene matches. The CDR3 has 14 residues.

The chain couples TRBV19 to TRBJ2-1; the match to TRBD1 covers 8 bases. The V gene's germline CDR1 is LNHDA and CDR2 SQIVND (reference sequence). This CDR3 is built from 14 residues. J was trimmed by 8 bases and V by 5 bases; bases with no gene match: 8. CDR3 residues: CASSLQGAGDEQFF. The CDR3 DNA follows: TGTGCCAGTAGTTTGCAGGGGGCTGGCGATGAGCAGTTCTTC.

V usage is TRBV3-1 (or the pseudogene TRBV3-2) and J usage is TRBJ2-5; 10 positions match TRBD2. Germline V gene lookup returns CDR1 LGHDT and CDR2 YNNKEL (reference sequence). The J segment lost 2 bases and the V segment lost 4 bases, leaving 10 bases of the junction unmatched. The CDR3 covers 17 residues. Here the CDR3 reads CASSLLGSGGLQETQYF. For the CDR3, the DNA is TGTGCCAGCAGCCTTTTGGGTAGCGGGGGGCTACAAGAGACCCAGTACTTC.

This chain uses TRBV5-1 with TRBJ1-1, with 9 bases fitting TRBD1. This CDR3 spans 15 amino acids. Germline V gene sequence: CDR1 SGHRS, CDR2 YFSETQ. V shed 4 bases, J shed 5 bases, and the junction held 9 bases outside the gene matches. CDR3 bases: TGCGCCAGCAGCCCCCTCGACAGGGGGAGAACTGAAGCTTTCTTT. The encoded protein is CASSPLDRGRTEAFF.

This clone appeared a few times. The chain uses TRBV6-4 and TRBJ1-6, with D unclear. Trimming left V 3 bases short and J 9 bases short, with 9 bases between. Germline V gene data show CDR1 as MRHNA and CDR2 as SNTAGT. The CDR3 length is 13 residues. The CDR3 DNA reads as TGTGCCAGCAGTGAGGAGCTCCTTTCACCCCTCCACTTT. Amino acid sequence: CASSEELLSPLHF.

This clone was seen a few times. The chain joins TRBV4-1 to TRBJ1-2; a possible D gene is TRBD1 (5 bases). Trimming left V 1 base short and J 2 bases short, with 8 bases between. Germline-derived CDR1 and CDR2 are MGHRA and YSYEKL. The CDR3 runs 14 residues. The CDR3 nucleotides are TGCGCCAGCAGCCAAGCTTGGGGCAACTATGGCTACACCTTC. Its protein is CASSQAWGNYGYTF.

The V gene is TRBV19, the J gene TRBJ1-1, with D possibly TRBD1 on 5 matching bases. The V end lost 5 bases, the J end lost 4 bases, and 11 bases lay between the germline ends. CDR1 and CDR2 (germline): LNHDA, SQIVND (reference sequence). The CDR3 totals 13 residues. CDR3 nucleotides: TGTGCCAGTAGTCTCGGCAGGGTCACTGAAGCTTTCTTT. It codes for CASSLGRVTEAFF.

The chain employs TRBV4-1 and TRBJ1-3; maybe TRBD1 (6 bases). The CDR3 is 14 amino acids. Germline V gene data show CDR1 as MGHRA and CDR2 as YSYEKL. V dropped 3 bases and J dropped 4 bases, with 10 bases sitting between them. CDR3 DNA: TGCGCCAGCAGCCAGGGAACAGGGGGAAACACCATATATTTT. This codes for CASSQGTGGNTIYF.

This sequence joins TRBV25-1 and TRBJ1-2; no reliable D call. V was clipped by 6 bases and J by 2 bases, with 10 bases between them. Per the germline V gene, CDR1 is MGHDK and CDR2 is SYGVNS. There are 13 residues in the CDR3. The CDR3 bases are TGTGCCAGCAGCCAAGTAGCGAACTATGGCTACACCTTC. It codes for CASSQVANYGYTF.